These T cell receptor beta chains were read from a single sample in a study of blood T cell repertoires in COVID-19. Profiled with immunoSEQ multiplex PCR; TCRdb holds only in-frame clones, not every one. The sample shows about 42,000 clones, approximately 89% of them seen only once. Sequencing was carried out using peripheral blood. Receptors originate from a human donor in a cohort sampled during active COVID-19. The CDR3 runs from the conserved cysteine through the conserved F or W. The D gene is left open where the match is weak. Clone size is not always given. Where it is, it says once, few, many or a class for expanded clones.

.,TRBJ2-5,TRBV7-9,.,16,TGTGCCAGCAGCTTAAGCCTTGGCCAGGGGTGGGAGACCCAGTACTTC,CASSLSLGQGWETQYF
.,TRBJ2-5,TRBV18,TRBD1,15,TGTGCCAGCTCACGGGACAGGGCGGAGGGAGAGACCCAGTACTTC,CASSRDRAEGETQYF
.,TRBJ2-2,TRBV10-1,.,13,TGCGCCAGCAGTGCAGCCACGACTGGGGAGCTGTTTTTT,CASSAATTGELFF
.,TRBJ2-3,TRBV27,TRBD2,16,TGTGCCAGCAGCCCCTGGTTAGCGGGAGTTACAGATACGCAGTATTTT,CASSPWLAGVTDTQYF
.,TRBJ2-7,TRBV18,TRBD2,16,TGTGCCAGCTCACTTAGCGGGAGGGCCTTATCCTACGAGCAGTACTTC,CASSLSGRALSYEQYF
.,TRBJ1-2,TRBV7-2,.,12,TGTGCCAGCAGCCCGGACAGCTATGGCTACACCTTC,CASSPDSYGYTF
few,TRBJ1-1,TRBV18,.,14,TGTGCCAGCTCACCGGACTATGGGACGGATGAAGCTTTCTTT,CASSPDYGTDEAFF
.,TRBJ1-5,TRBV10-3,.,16,TGTGCCATCAGTGAGTGGGGCGTAGGGGGCAATCAGCCCCAGCATTTT,CAISEWGVGGNQPQHF
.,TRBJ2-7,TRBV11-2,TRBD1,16,TGTGCCAGCAGCTTAGTCTCGGCAGGGGGCTCCTACGAGCAGTACTTC,CASSLVSAGGSYEQYF
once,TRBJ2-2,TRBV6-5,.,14,TGTGCCGGGGGCGGGCGGCTTGACACCGGGGAGCTGTTTTTT,CAGGGRLDTGELFF
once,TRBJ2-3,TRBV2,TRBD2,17,TGTGCCAGCAGTGGCCCAACCGGGACTAGCGGCACAGATACGCAGTATTTT,CASSGPTGTSGTDTQYF
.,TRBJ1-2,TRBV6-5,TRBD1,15,TGTGCCAGCAGTTCGGGGGGACAGGGACCCTATGGCTACACCTTC,CASSSGGQGPYGYTF
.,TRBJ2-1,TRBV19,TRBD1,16,TGTGCCAGTACCGAGAGACAGGGGCGGACCTACAATGAGCAGTTCTTC,CASTERQGRTYNEQFF
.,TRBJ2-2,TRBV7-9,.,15,TGTGCCAGCAGCCCTGCGGGGGCCGGTACCGGGGAGCTGTTTTTT,CASSPAGAGTGELFF
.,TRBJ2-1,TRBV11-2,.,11,TGTGCCAGCAGTTCCCTTTGGGGCCAGTTCTTC,CASSSLWGQFF
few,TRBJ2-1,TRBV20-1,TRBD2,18,TGCAGTGCTAGTCCCACTGGACTAGCGGGAGTTGGTAACAATGAGCAGTTCTTC,CSASPTGLAGVGNNEQFF
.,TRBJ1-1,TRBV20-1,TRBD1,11,TGCAGTGCTAAGGACAGGGGCATATCTTTCTTT,CSAKDRGISFF
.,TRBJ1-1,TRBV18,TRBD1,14,TGTGCCAGCTCGCCGACAGGGACGGCGACTGAAGCTTTCTTT,CASSPTGTATEAFF
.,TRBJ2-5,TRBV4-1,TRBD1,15,TGCGCCAGCAGCCACCTCGGGACAGTACAAGAGACCCAGTACTTC,CASSHLGTVQETQYF
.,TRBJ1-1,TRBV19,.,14,TGTGCCAGTAGTACATCTACCGCGAACACTGAAGCTTTCTTT,CASSTSTANTEAFF
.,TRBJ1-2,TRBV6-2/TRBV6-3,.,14,TGTGCCAGCAGCGTTACAGGAGTTAACTATGGCTACACCTTC,CASSVTGVNYGYTF
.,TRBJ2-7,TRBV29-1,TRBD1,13,TGCAGCGCCCGGGACAGGGGTACCCACGAGCAGTACTTC,CSARDRGTHEQYF
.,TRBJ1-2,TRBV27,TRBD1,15,TGTGCCAGCAGTTTAGGACAGGGATCTTACTATGGCTACACCTTC,CASSLGQGSYYGYTF
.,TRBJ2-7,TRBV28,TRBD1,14,TGTGCCAGCAGTTTCCGCAGGGGGTTGTACGAGCAGTACTTC,CASSFRRGLYEQYF
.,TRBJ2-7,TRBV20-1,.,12,TGCAGTGCTAGTGACAAACTCTACGAGCAGTACTTC,CSASDKLYEQYF
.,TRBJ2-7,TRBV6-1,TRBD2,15,TGTGCCAGCAGTGAGCGACTAGCGGGGGGTTACGAGCAGTACTTC,CASSERLAGGYEQYF
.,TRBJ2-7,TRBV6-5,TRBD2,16,TGTGCCAGCAGTTACTCGGCTAGCGGGAGTTGGTACGAGCAGTACTTC,CASSYSASGSWYEQYF
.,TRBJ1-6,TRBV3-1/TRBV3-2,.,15,TGTGCCAGCAGCCAAGAACGGGGTTTGGGATCACCCCTCCACTTT,CASSQERGLGSPLHF
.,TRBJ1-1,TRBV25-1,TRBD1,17,TGTGCCAGCAGTGAATACCGACAGGGGCTTTCGAACACTGAAGCTTTCTTT,CASSEYRQGLSNTEAFF
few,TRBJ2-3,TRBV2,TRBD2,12,TGTGCCAGCAGTGACTCTAGCGGGGGGAAGTATTTT,CASSDSSGGKYF
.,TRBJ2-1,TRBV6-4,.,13,TGTGCCAGCAGTGTTGAGAGATCCAATGAGCAGTTCTTC,CASSVERSNEQFF
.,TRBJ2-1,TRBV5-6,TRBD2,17,TGTGCCAGCAGCCCCGGGACTAGCGGGGGGACATACAATGAGCAGTTCTTC,CASSPGTSGGTYNEQFF
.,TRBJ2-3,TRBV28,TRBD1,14,TGTGCCAGCAGTCCTACAGGGGGCGAAGATACGCAGTATTTT,CASSPTGGEDTQYF
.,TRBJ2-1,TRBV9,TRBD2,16,TGTGCCAGCAGCGTAGAAAGGACTAGCGTAGCGGGTGAGCAGTTCTTC,CASSVERTSVAGEQFF
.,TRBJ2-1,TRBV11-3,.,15,TGTGCCAGCAGCTTAGGGGGCAGGGGCCACAATGAGCAGTTCTTC,CASSLGGRGHNEQFF
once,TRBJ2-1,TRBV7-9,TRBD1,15,TGTGCCAGCAGCTTAGCGCCAGGGGGCTACAATGAGCAGTTCTTC,CASSLAPGGYNEQFF
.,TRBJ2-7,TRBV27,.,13,TGTGCCAGCAGTCCTCTCAGGGTCGGCGAGCAGTACTTC,CASSPLRVGEQYF
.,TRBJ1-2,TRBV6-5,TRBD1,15,TGTGCCAGCAGTCGACAGGGGGAAAAGGGCTATGGCTACACCTTC,CASSRQGEKGYGYTF
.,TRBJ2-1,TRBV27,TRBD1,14,TGTGCCAGCAGCACTACAAACAGGGGGAATGAGCAGTTCTTC,CASSTTNRGNEQFF
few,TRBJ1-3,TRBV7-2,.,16,TGTGCCAGCAGCTTGCAGGGTGGATACTCTGGAAACACCATATATTTT,CASSLQGGYSGNTIYF
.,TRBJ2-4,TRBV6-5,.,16,TGTGCCAGCAGTTCTACAGGGTTCGGGGCCAAAAACATTCAGTACTTC,CASSSTGFGAKNIQYF
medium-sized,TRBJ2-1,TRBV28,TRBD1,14,TGTGCCAGCAGAGGGACAGGGGGAGAAAATGAGCAGTTCTTC,CASRGTGGENEQFF
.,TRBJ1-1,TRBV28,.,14,TGTGCCAGCAGCCCGGGGCAGGGGTCGTCTGAAGCTTTCTTT,CASSPGQGSSEAFF
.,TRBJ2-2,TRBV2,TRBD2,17,TGTGCCAGCAGAGCTCTTGGACTAGCGGTCGGCACCGGGGAGCTGTTTTTT,CASRALGLAVGTGELFF
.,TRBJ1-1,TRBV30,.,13,TGTGCCTGGAGTGTACAGGTGGGCACTGAAGCTTTCTTT,CAWSVQVGTEAFF
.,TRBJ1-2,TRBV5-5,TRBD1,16,TGTGCCAGCAGCTTGAGTAGCGGGACAGCACACTATGGCTACACCTTC,CASSLSSGTAHYGYTF
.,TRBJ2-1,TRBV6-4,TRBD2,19,TGTGCCAGCAGTGAGACTAGCGGGGGGGGCGAAGTACTGGACAATGAGCAGTTCTTC,CASSETSGGGEVLDNEQFF
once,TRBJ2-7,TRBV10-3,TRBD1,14,TGTGCCATCAGCCAAGGGGGCACCCTTGACGAGCAGTACTTC,CAISQGGTLDEQYF
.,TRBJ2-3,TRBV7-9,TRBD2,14,TGTGCCAGCACCATTAGCGGGGGGGCAGATACGCAGTATTTT,CASTISGGADTQYF
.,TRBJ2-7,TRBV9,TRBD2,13,TGTGCCAGCAGCTTATCGGGGGGGATTGAGCAGTACTTC,CASSLSGGIEQYF
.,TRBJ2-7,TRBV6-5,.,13,TGTGCCAGCGTATACAGGGACGTCTACGAGCAGTACTTC,CASVYRDVYEQYF
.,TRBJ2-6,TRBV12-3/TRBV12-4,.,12,TGTGCCAGCAGTTCAGGGGCCAACGTCCTGACTTTC,CASSSGANVLTF
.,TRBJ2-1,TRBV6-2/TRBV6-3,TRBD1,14,TGTGCCAGCAGTTACTCGGAGACAGGGGGTGGGCAGTTCTTC,CASSYSETGGGQFF
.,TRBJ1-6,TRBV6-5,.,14,TGTGCCAGCAGTTACGTGAGTGCTAATTCACCCCTCCACTTT,CASSYVSANSPLHF
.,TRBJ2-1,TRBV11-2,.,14,TGTGCCAGCAGCTTAGCGGGCCTAGCGATTGAGCAGTTCTTC,CASSLAGLAIEQFF
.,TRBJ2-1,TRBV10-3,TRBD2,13,TGTGCCATCTCCGGGACTAGCGGTAATGAGCAGTTCTTC,CAISGTSGNEQFF
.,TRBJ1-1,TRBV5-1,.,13,TGCGCCAGCAGCTCCACAGGGAACACTGAAGCTTTCTTT,CASSSTGNTEAFF
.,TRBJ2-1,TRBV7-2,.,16,TGTGCCAGCAGCTTCTTTCGCAGGGGACCGCCCAATGAGCAGTTCTTC,CASSFFRRGPPNEQFF
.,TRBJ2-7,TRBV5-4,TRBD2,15,TGTGCCAGCAGCTTGCGTAGCGGGGCGACCTACGAGCAGTACTTC,CASSLRSGATYEQYF
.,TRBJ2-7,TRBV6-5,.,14,TGTGCCAGCACTCCGCCAGGGTTGGCCGCTGAGCAGTACTTC,CASTPPGLAAEQYF